The 32 T cell receptor beta chains presented below share a single source sample, sequenced in a study of pediatric ulcerative colitis. Assay used: immunoSEQ multiplex PCR; TCRdb lists only in-frame clones, some missing. The sample holds fewer than 15,000 clones; 85% to 90% are singletons and the top ten take approximately 0.96%. Sequenced input: blood. Source of these receptors: a boy younger than 18 with moderate ulcerative colitis.

The rearrangement links TRBV11-3 to TRBJ2-3; the D gene is possibly TRBD2 (7 bases). The CDR3 sequence is 18 residues long. Trimming left V 5 bases short and J 0 bases short, with 21 bases between. The V gene's germline CDR1 is SGHNT and CDR2 YENEEA. The CDR3 nucleotides read TGTGCCAGCAGCCCGGGAGGCTGGGGGCAGTCCAGCACAGATACGCAGTATTTT. It is translated as CASSPGGWGQSSTDTQYF.

The rearrangement uses TRBV11-2 and TRBJ2-7; D is ambiguous. The CDR3 covers 12 residues. V was trimmed by 3 bases and J by 6 bases, leaving 9 bases between them. Germline V gene lookup returns CDR1 SGHAT and CDR2 FQNNGV. Here the CDR3 DNA reads TGTGCCAGCAGCTTGGGGTTAACCGAGCAGTACTTC. Amino acids: CASSLGLTEQYF.

The chain combines TRBV19 with TRBJ2-1, with 8 bases lining up with TRBD2. Trimming took 6 bases from V and 5 from J; bases not matched to a gene: 6. Germline V gene lookup returns CDR1 LNHDA and CDR2 SQIVND (reference sequence). This CDR3 region has 14 residues. The CDR3: CASRQPGLDNEQFF. The CDR3 bases are TGTGCCAGTAGGCAGCCGGGACTAGACAATGAGCAGTTCTTC.

The chain carries TRBV13 and TRBJ2-3, with a tentative D call TRBD1 (5 bases). Germline CDR1 is PRHDT and CDR2 is FYEKMQ (reference sequence). Between the trimmed V and J ends, which lost 0 bases and 4 bases, there was a span of 5 bases. This CDR3 has 13 residues. The CDR3 nucleotides are TGTGCCAGCAGCTTAGGCAGGGCAGATACGCAGTATTTT. Protein product: CASSLGRADTQYF.

The J gene is TRBJ2-7, the V gene TRBV19; 8 nucleotides match TRBD1. There are 14 residues in the CDR3. With 5 bases clipped from V and 7 bases from J, the junction kept 10 bases outside the gene matches. Germline CDR1 is LNHDA and CDR2 is SQIVND (reference sequence). The CDR3 DNA follows: TGTGCCAGTAGTCTCCGGGACAGGCCTAGGGAGCAGTACTTC. This sequence encodes CASSLRDRPREQYF. The entire variable domain, with the rest obtained from reference TRBV19 and TRBJ2-7, is as follows: DGGITQSPKYLFRKEGQNVTLSCEQNLNHDAMYWYRQDPGQGLRLIYYSQIVNDFQKGDIAEGYSVSREKKESFPLTVTSAQKNPTAFYLCASSLRDRPREQYFGPGTRLTVT.

The chain is built from TRBV29-1 and TRBJ1-2; 8 bases line up with TRBD1. Per germline, CDR1 SQVTM and CDR2 ANQGSEA. CDR3 size: 15 residues. With V trimmed by 5 bases and J by 4 bases, 12 bases remained unmatched. CDR3 residues: CSVRTGLLFGYGYTF. The CDR3 region has the DNA TGCAGCGTTAGGACAGGGTTGTTGTTTGGCTATGGCTACACCTTC.

This chain connects TRBV2 to TRBJ2-3; D call uncertain. Trimming removed 4 bases at V and 1 base at J, with 12 bases between. This CDR3 region has 15 residues. The V gene's germline CDR1 is SNHLY and CDR2 FYNNEI. In nucleotides, the CDR3 is TGTGCCAGCAGTGTTGAAGGTTTGGGCACAGATACGCAGTATTTT. It is translated as CASSVEGLGTDTQYF. The variable domain in full, with the rest retrieved from reference TRBV2 and TRBJ2-3, is EPEVTQTPSHQVTQMGQEVILRCVPISNHLYFYWYRQILGQKVEFLVSFYNNEISEKSEIFDDQFSVERPDGSNFTLKIRSTKLEDSAMYFCASSVEGLGTDTQYFGPGTRLTVL.

This clone came up a few times. The J gene is TRBJ2-7, the V gene TRBV5-1; the D gene is possibly TRBD1 (5 bases). Trimming stripped 4 bases from V and 3 bases from J, with 14 bases between. The CDR3 loop spans 14 amino acids. Germline V gives CDR1 SGHRS, CDR2 YFSETQ. The CDR3 DNA reads as TGCGCCAGCAGCACCGTTGGGGCTCTCTACGAGCAGTACTTC. It specifies CASSTVGALYEQYF.

The chain employs TRBV13 and TRBJ2-6; D uncertain. CDR3 length: 17 amino acids. The germline V gene has CDR1 PRHDT and CDR2 FYEKMQ (reference sequence). Trimming shortened V by 0 bases and J by 0 bases, and 9 bases separated the two germline ends. The CDR3 here is CASSLGLAASGANVLTF. The CDR3, as DNA: TGTGCCAGCAGCTTAGGCTTGGCAGCCTCTGGGGCCAACGTCCTGACTTTC.

The chain recombines TRBV28 with TRBJ2-7, with 7 bases that match TRBD1. The CDR3 covers 14 residues. The germline V gene encodes CDR1 MDHEN and CDR2 SYDVKM. V trimming: 6 bases; J trimming: 5 bases; junction bases outside the gene matches: 10. DNA for the CDR3: TGTGCCAGCAGGGGGTCGACAGGGCTCGACGAGCAGTACTTC. Translated, it gives CASRGSTGLDEQYF.

There are a few counts of this clone. V usage is TRBV28 and J usage is TRBJ1-5; no clear D gene. The CDR3 is 11 amino acids. The germline V and J ends were trimmed by 6 bases and 15 bases, with 15 bases remaining between them. Per germline, CDR1 MDHEN and CDR2 SYDVKM. This CDR3 reads CASSPQLSMHF. CDR3 DNA sequence: TGTGCCAGCAGCCCACAATTATCAATGCATTTT.

The V and J genes are TRBV13 and TRBJ2-5, with 8 bases that match TRBD1. The tail of the sequence fits TRBJ2-7 better, so the J call may be wrong. The CDR3 has 16 residues. CDR1 and CDR2 from the germline V gene are PRHDT and FYEKMQ (reference sequence). CDR3 in amino acids: CASSLRWDRISYEQYF. For the CDR3, the DNA is TGTGCCAGCAGCCTCCGGTGGGACAGGATATCCTACGAGCAGTACTTC.

This chain's CDR3 is CASSWGLAGETQYF. The CDR3 DNA reads as TGTGCCAGCAGCTGGGGATTGGCTGGGGAGACCCAGTACTTC. This sequence joins TRBV5-4 and TRBJ2-5; D is unresolved. The CDR3 is 14 residues long. CDR1 and CDR2 (germline): SGHNT, YYREEE (reference sequence). V was pared by 3 bases and J by 5 bases, with 14 bases between.

J is TRBJ2-3 and V is TRBV4-1; 9 nucleotides align to TRBD2. Trimming removed 2 bases from V and 4 bases from J; junction bases left unmatched: 13. Germline V gene data show CDR1 as MGHRA and CDR2 as YSYEKL. The CDR3 runs 18 residues. For the CDR3, the DNA is TGCGCCAGCAGCCAATGGATAGCGGGGGCCCCGATACCAGATACGCAGTATTTT. Translating gives CASSQWIAGAPIPDTQYF.

This sequence joins TRBV19 and TRBJ2-3; 14 positions match TRBD2. The CDR3 is made up of 16 amino acids. Trimming at V came to 5 bases and at J to 6 bases, leaving 7 bases not matched to a gene. In germline, CDR1 is LNHDA, CDR2 SQIVND (reference sequence). The CDR3 bases are TGTGCCAGTAGTTTGCGACTAGCGGGAGGGGGGGATACGCAGTATTTT. Amino acids: CASSLRLAGGGDTQYF.

V and J are TRBV11-2 and TRBJ2-5; D unclear. The CDR3 length is 15 residues. Trimming removed 5 bases at V and 6 bases at J, with 19 bases between. Germline lookup yields CDR1 SGHAT and CDR2 FQNNGV. CDR3 bases: TGTGCCAGCAGCCCAGTGACCCAAGGTACTCAGACCCAGTACTTC. Translating gives CASSPVTQGTQTQYF.

Here the CDR3 reads CASTPSWGPYNEQFF. The CDR3 DNA reads as TGTGCCAGCACCCCATCGTGGGGGCCCTACAATGAGCAGTTCTTC. The chain is built from TRBV7-9 and TRBJ2-1, with D tentatively TRBD1 (6 bases). This CDR3 contains 15 residues. Germline V gives CDR1 SEHNR, CDR2 FQNEAQ (reference sequence). Trimming removed 7 bases at V and 2 bases at J, with 15 bases between.

V and J are TRBV10-3 and TRBJ2-7; unclear D gene. The germline V and J ends were trimmed by 9 bases and 2 bases, with 14 bases remaining between them. Per the germline V gene, CDR1 is ENHRY and CDR2 is SYGVKD. The CDR3 loop spans 13 amino acids. The CDR3 DNA follows: TGTGCCATAAAATCGGCCCAAACCTACGAGCAGTACTTC. It encodes CAIKSAQTYEQYF.

The chain is built from TRBV11-2 and TRBJ2-7, with D possibly matching TRBD2 (7 bases). The germline V gene has CDR1 SGHAT and CDR2 FQNNGV. Trimming removed 6 bases from V and 1 base from J, with 16 bases in between. The CDR3 totals 15 residues. CDR3 DNA: TGTGCCAGCAGTCTGGGGGGGCATCCATCCTACGAGCAGTACTTC. It yields the protein CASSLGGHPSYEQYF.

The chain employs TRBV4-3 and TRBJ2-3; 9 bases are shared with TRBD1. Germline V lookup: CDR1 LGHNA, CDR2 YSLEER. Trimming took 3 bases from V and 4 from J; bases not matched to a gene: 5. The length of the CDR3 is 15 residues. The CDR3 sequence: CASSHIGQGPDTQYF. In nucleotides, the CDR3 is TGCGCCAGCAGCCATATAGGACAGGGGCCAGATACGCAGTATTTT.

The table lists this clone with a count of one. The chain carries TRBV9 and TRBJ2-7, with 9 bases that match TRBD2. Looked up from germline, CDR1 is SGDLS and CDR2 is YYNGEE. V gave up 3 bases and J gave up 4 bases; unmatched junction bases: 11. The CDR3 sequence is 16 residues long. As DNA, the CDR3 is TGTGCCAGCAGCGCCGTAGCGGGGGCCCTAGGGTACGAGCAGTACTTC. Translated, it gives CASSAVAGALGYEQYF.

The chain employs TRBV9 and TRBJ2-1; TRBD2 matches 7 bases. After removal of 3 bases from V and 0 bases from J, the junction contained 12 bases not matched to a gene. Germline-derived CDR1 and CDR2 are SGDLS and YYNGEE. This CDR3 contains 18 residues. CDR3 DNA: TGTGCCAGCAGCGGAGGGCACAAAGCGGGGATCTCCTACAATGAGCAGTTCTTC. This sequence encodes CASSGGHKAGISYNEQFF.

The chain links TRBV5-1 to TRBJ2-7, with 11 bases fitting TRBD2. The CDR3 runs to 15 residues. CDR1 and CDR2 from the germline V gene are SGHRS and YFSETQ. J was trimmed by 3 bases and V by 4 bases; bases with no gene match: 6. The CDR3 nucleotides are TGCGCCAGCAGCCCAGGGACTAGCGGAAACTACGAGCAGTACTTC. Amino acids: CASSPGTSGNYEQYF.

The chain employs TRBV5-1 and TRBJ2-7, with 7 positions matching TRBD2. The CDR3 consists of 15 residues. V lost 5 bases to trimming and J lost 0 bases; unmatched junction nucleotides: 8. CDR1 is SGHRS and CDR2 is YFSETQ in the germline V gene. This CDR3 reads CASSRTSASSYEQYF. CDR3 coding DNA: TGCGCCAGCAGTCGTACTAGCGCGTCCTCCTACGAGCAGTACTTC.

The chain carries TRBV6-5 and TRBJ2-5, with 11 nucleotides matching TRBD2. Trimming at V came to 0 bases and at J to 4 bases, leaving 4 bases not matched to a gene. The CDR3 extends over 16 amino acids. Germline values: CDR1 MNHEY, CDR2 SVGAGI. The CDR3 sequence is CASSYSLAGGVETQYF. In DNA, the CDR3 is TGTGCCAGCAGTTACTCATTAGCGGGGGGGGTAGAGACCCAGTACTTC.

The rearrangement joins TRBV14 to TRBJ2-1, with D possibly matching TRBD1 (6 bases). The CDR3 covers 18 residues. Trimming removed 0 bases from V and 5 bases from J, with 20 bases in between. Germline values: CDR1 SGHDN, CDR2 FVKESK. In DNA, the CDR3 is TGTGCCAGCAGCCAAGATCGTGACAGGTTGGGCCCTCACAATGAGCAGTTCTTC. Residues: CASSQDRDRLGPHNEQFF. The full variable domain, with the rest looked up from reference TRBV14 and TRBJ2-1, is EAGVTQFPSHSVIEKGQTVTLRCDPISGHDNLYWYRRVMGKEIKFLLHFVKESKQDESGMPNNRFLAERTGGTYSTLKVQPAELEDSGVYFCASSQDRDRLGPHNEQFFGPGTRLTVL.

This chain uses TRBV5-1 with TRBJ2-7; D not certain. Germline-derived CDR1 and CDR2 are SGHRS and YFSETQ. The V gene lost 0 bases and the J gene lost 5 bases, with 15 bases spanning the gap. This CDR3 is built from 15 residues. This CDR3 reads CASSLDIGAGNEQYF. The CDR3 DNA is TGCGCCAGCAGCTTGGACATTGGTGCAGGAAACGAGCAGTACTTC.

The V and J genes are TRBV7-7 and TRBJ2-1, with D possibly TRBD1 on 6 matching bases. The germline gives CDR1 SSHAT, CDR2 FNYEAQ (reference sequence). Trimming cost V 4 bases and J 4 bases, with 17 bases left between them. The CDR3 loop spans 16 amino acids. CDR3 amino acids: CASSSTRGPRYNEQFF. DNA for the CDR3: TGTGCCAGCAGCTCAACCAGGGGACCTCGGTACAATGAGCAGTTCTTC.

This rearrangement joins TRBV6-6 to TRBJ1-1, with D hard to call. Trimming took 8 bases from V and 0 from J, leaving 13 bases between them. This CDR3 contains 14 residues. Per germline, CDR1 MNHNY and CDR2 SVGAGI (reference sequence). The CDR3 DNA follows: TGTGCCAGCGGGTCTTGGCTCATGAACACTGAAGCTTTCTTT. It translates to CASGSWLMNTEAFF.

The chain employs TRBV6-6 and TRBJ2-2, with unresolved D. Germline CDR1 reads MNHNY; CDR2 reads SVGAGI (reference sequence). The germline V and J ends were trimmed by 2 bases and 3 bases, with 1 base remaining between them. CDR3 size: 12 residues. Here the CDR3 reads CASSYDTGELFF. Written as DNA, the CDR3 is TGTGCCAGCAGTTACGACACCGGGGAGCTGTTTTTT.

J is TRBJ2-6 and V is TRBV4-2, with D possibly being TRBD1 (6 bases). V dropped 3 bases and J dropped 2 bases, with 11 bases sitting between them. Germline CDR1 and CDR2: LGHNA and YNFKEQ. This CDR3 region has 16 residues. CDR3 region: CASSQHAGAGANVLTF. CDR3 sequence (DNA): TGTGCCAGCAGCCAGCACGCAGGGGCTGGGGCCAACGTCCTGACTTTC.

CDR3 amino acids: CATTSGGVQGSEQYF. CDR3 sequence (DNA): TGCGCCACTACTAGCGGGGGGGTTCAGGGATCCGAGCAGTACTTC. V and J are TRBV10-1 and TRBJ2-5; TRBD2 aligns across 13 bases. The J call may be incorrect, as the DNA end agrees better with TRBJ2-7. The germline V gene has CDR1 WNHNN and CDR2 SYGVQD (reference sequence). The CDR3 covers 15 residues.